This T cell receptor beta chain was recorded in a study of cytomegalovirus exposure and HLA in healthy donors. Turning to this clone: Its antigen is not known.

Using immunoSEQ multiplex PCR, the repertoire was profiled, and TCRdb retains in-frame clones only, with some absent. The sample lists some 85,000 clones; about 95% were seen once. This CDR3 is 15 amino acids long. V was clipped by 4 bases and J by 4 bases, with 20 bases between them. The germline gives CDR1 SQVTM, CDR2 ANQGSEA. Study-level findings and limits: Researchers catalogued about 160 TCR beta chains as cytomegalovirus-associated. The tendency of first-cohort TCR clusters to co-occur in the 90 to 150 validation repertoires emerged from a later analysis.

The material sequenced was PBMCs. The source of this sequence is a woman aged 18-29 years in good health and CMV-seronegative. V gene TRBV29-1 combines with J gene TRBJ2-7; maybe TRBD2 (6 bases). The CDR3 DNA follows: TGCAGCGTTGTGGACGGGAGAAAGGTCGCGTACGAGCAGTACTTC. Translation: CSVVDGRKVAYEQYF.